These 20 T cell receptor beta chains share one sample of origin, sequenced in a study of blood T cell repertoires in COVID-19. Method: immunoSEQ multiplex PCR; TCRdb's copy keeps in-frame clones and lacks some. Here the sample spans about 400,000 clones, about 90% being singletons. Material: PBMCs or T cells enriched from blood (not recorded which). These receptor sequences come from a woman in her late teens or twenties with acute COVID-19.

The V gene is TRBV28, the J gene TRBJ1-5, with D tentatively TRBD1 (5 bases). The V and J ends lost 3 bases and 9 bases respectively, with 15 bases between them. This CDR3 spans 14 amino acids. The germline gives CDR1 MDHEN, CDR2 SYDVKM. Here the CDR3 DNA reads TGTGCCAGCAGTTTTTTGGGTGGGGCATCGCCCCAGCATTTT. It is translated as CASSFLGGASPQHF.

The chain combines TRBV6-5 with TRBJ2-5; perhaps TRBD2 as D (5 bases). The CDR3 covers 15 residues. Trimming took 5 bases from V and 5 from J, leaving 18 bases between them. Germline V gene data show CDR1 as MNHEY and CDR2 as SVGAGI. As DNA, the CDR3 is TGTGCCAGCAGTCTTATCAGAGGAGGTTTCGAGACCCAGTACTTC. Amino acid sequence: CASSLIRGGFETQYF.

The chain uses TRBV10-3 and TRBJ1-4; D is perhaps TRBD1 (6 bases). Germline-derived CDR1 and CDR2 are ENHRY and SYGVKD. Trimming cost V 10 bases and J 5 bases, with 14 bases left between them. The CDR3 has 13 amino acids. In DNA form, the CDR3 reads TGTGCCACCCTCAGGGGAGAGAATGAAAAACTGTTTTTT. It encodes CATLRGENEKLFF.

In its sample, this clone was seen a few times. The gene calls are TRBV4-2 and TRBJ2-1; TRBD1 is a possible D gene (8 bases). The V end lost 2 bases, the J end lost 6 bases, and 17 bases lay between the germline ends. The CDR3 totals 16 residues. Per the germline V gene, CDR1 is LGHNA and CDR2 is YNFKEQ. CDR3 nucleotide sequence: TGTGCCAGCAGCCAAAGAGTACAGGGGGGGGGCAATGAGCAGTTCTTC. Its translation: CASSQRVQGGGNEQFF.

The chain has TRBV27 and TRBJ1-2, with a weak D call TRBD1 (5 bases). The germline V gene encodes CDR1 MNHEY and CDR2 SMNVEV (reference sequence). With 6 bases removed from V and 4 bases from J, the gap between germline ends came to 12 bases. There are 13 residues in the CDR3. As DNA, the CDR3 is TGTGCCAGCAGCCTGCGGGGGGGCTATGGCTACACCTTC. It specifies CASSLRGGYGYTF.

This sequence joins TRBV28 and TRBJ2-1, with TRBD2 identical over 10 bases. CDR3 size: 15 residues. In germline, CDR1 is MDHEN, CDR2 SYDVKM. V was pared by 6 bases and J by 15 bases, with 17 bases of the junction left unmatched. The CDR3 region has the DNA TGTGCCAGCAGACTACCTATTGGGGCTAGCGGGAGTTTGTTCTTC. Protein product: CASRLPIGASGSLFF.

This sequence joins TRBV10-2 and TRBJ1-2; maybe TRBD1 (6 bases). The germline V and J ends were trimmed by 2 bases and 6 bases, with 7 bases remaining between them. Germline values: CDR1 WSHSY, CDR2 SAAADI. The length of the CDR3 is 12 residues. In DNA, the CDR3 is TGCGCCAGCAGTGAGACAGGGCATGGCTACACCTTC. It is translated as CASSETGHGYTF.

On this clone: The sample contains more than one DNA sequence encoding this CDR3. The chain carries TRBV7-8 and TRBJ2-7, with D uncertain. V gave up 5 bases and J gave up 1 base, with 6 bases separating them. The germline gives CDR1 SGHVS, CDR2 FQNEAQ. This CDR3 contains 12 residues. Here the CDR3 DNA reads TGTGCCAGCAGCCCTAGTTCCTACGAGCAGTACTTC. Its translation: CASSPSSYEQYF.

This sequence joins TRBV19 and TRBJ1-2, with TRBD1 matching 10 bases. The germline V gene encodes CDR1 LNHDA and CDR2 SQIVND (reference sequence). J gave up 4 bases and V 4 bases, and 3 bases lay outside the gene matches. This CDR3 has 14 residues. The CDR3 nucleotides read TGTGCCAGTAGTACGGACAGGGGGTCCTATGGCTACACCTTC. It specifies CASSTDRGSYGYTF.

V and J are TRBV3-1 (or the pseudogene TRBV3-2) and TRBJ2-2, with 11 bases that match TRBD2. CDR1 is LGHDT, CDR2 YNNKEL, per germline (reference sequence). This CDR3 spans 17 amino acids. V gave up 3 bases and J gave up 5 bases; unmatched junction bases: 8. CDR3 coding DNA: TGTGCCAGCAGCCATAGCACTAGCGGGAGACAAACCGGGGAGCTGTTTTTT. This codes for CASSHSTSGRQTGELFF.

The gene calls are TRBV19 and TRBJ1-2; D is uncertain. CDR1 is LNHDA, CDR2 SQIVND, per germline (reference sequence). The V end was cut by 9 bases, the J end by 8 bases, with 22 bases between. The CDR3 is 14 residues long. The CDR3 DNA is TGTGCCAGCCAGGATGCAAGTCCAACCCGGGGCTACACCTTC. This gives the protein CASQDASPTRGYTF. The full variable domain, in which reference TRBV19 and TRBJ1-2 provide the parts outside the CDR3, is DGGITQSPKYLFRKEGQNVTLSCEQNLNHDAMYWYRQDPGQGLRLIYYSQIVNDFQKGDIAEGYSVSREKKESFPLTVTSAQKNPTAFYLCASQDASPTRGYTFGSGTRLTVV.

The chain joins TRBV19 to TRBJ1-5; TRBD1 aligns across 8 bases. The V gene's germline CDR1 is LNHDA and CDR2 SQIVND (reference sequence). CDR3 length: 15 residues. V dropped 5 bases and J dropped 2; count of bases not matched to a gene: 5. The CDR3 DNA is TGTGCCAGTAGTTATGCACAGGGGGGCAATCAGCCCCAGCATTTT. It is translated as CASSYAQGGNQPQHF.

The sample holds a few counts of this clone. The chain couples TRBV7-9 to TRBJ1-2; D unresolved. Trimming left V 5 bases short and J 6 bases short, with 10 bases between. Germline assignment: CDR1 SEHNR and CDR2 FQNEAQ (reference sequence). The CDR3 length is 12 residues. The CDR3 nucleotides are TGTGCCAGCAGCCTATCGCAGGATGGCTACACCTTC. Translation gives CASSLSQDGYTF.

V usage is TRBV28 and J usage is TRBJ1-5; TRBD1 is a possible D gene (6 bases). Germline values: CDR1 MDHEN, CDR2 SYDVKM. CDR3 length: 12 residues. The V and J ends lost 8 bases and 4 bases respectively, with 9 bases between them. CDR3 nucleotides: TGTGCCAGCGGACAGCCGAATCAGCCCCAGCATTTT. Translation gives CASGQPNQPQHF. The whole variable domain, remainder taken from reference TRBV28 and TRBJ1-5, is DVKVTQSSRYLVKRTGEKVFLECVQDMDHENMFWYRQDPGLGLRLIYFSYDVKMKEKGDIPEGYSVSREKKERFSLILESASTNQTSMYLCASGQPNQPQHFGDGTRLSIL.

The chain links TRBV6-1 to TRBJ1-2; 9 positions agree with TRBD1. V dropped 1 base and J dropped 5; count of bases not matched to a gene: 2. In germline, CDR1 is MNHNS, CDR2 SASEGT. This CDR3 comprises 14 residues. CDR3 bases: TGTGCCAGCAGTGAAGTGGGACAGGGTTATGGCTACACCTTC. This sequence encodes CASSEVGQGYGYTF.

The rearrangement links TRBV25-1 to TRBJ1-6; D gene ambiguous. Trimming removed 1 base from V and 9 bases from J, with 7 bases in between. The germline V gene has CDR1 MGHDK and CDR2 SYGVNS. This CDR3 contains 13 residues. The CDR3 protein is CASSEFPRSPLHF. The CDR3 DNA follows: TGTGCCAGCAGTGAATTTCCCCGTTCACCCCTCCACTTT.

The chain uses TRBV12-3 or TRBV12-4 and TRBJ1-1; D not certain. Trimming cost V 8 bases and J 4 bases, with 8 bases left between them. The CDR3 extends over 11 amino acids. Written as DNA, the CDR3 is TGTGCCAGCTCTGCGGTCACTGAAGCTTTCTTT. Translated: CASSAVTEAFF.

This chain uses TRBV11-2 with TRBJ2-7; D is undetermined. The CDR3 runs to 13 residues. Germline values: CDR1 SGHAT, CDR2 FQNNGV. V lost 9 bases to trimming and J lost 6 bases, with 18 bases between them. The CDR3 here is CASRSTRSSEQYF. CDR3 DNA sequence: TGTGCCAGTCGCTCTACCCGATCTTCCGAGCAGTACTTC.

The rearrangement links TRBV9 to TRBJ2-1, with D perhaps TRBD1 (5 bases). Between the trimmed V and J ends, which lost 0 bases and 8 bases, there was a span of 15 bases. The CDR3 extends over 15 amino acids. CDR1 is SGDLS and CDR2 is YYNGEE in the germline V gene. CDR3 bases: TGTGCCAGCAGCGTAGTCAAAGGGGCGCAAGATGAGCAGTTCTTC. This sequence encodes CASSVVKGAQDEQFF.

The J gene is TRBJ1-1, the V gene TRBV30; D not resolved. The CDR3 length is 12 residues. Looked up from germline, CDR1 is GTSNPN and CDR2 is SVGIG (reference sequence). V was shortened by 3 bases and J by 4 bases, with 9 bases between the two germline ends. The CDR3 loop is CAWRGGSTEAFF. The CDR3 DNA follows: TGTGCCTGGAGAGGAGGCAGCACTGAAGCTTTCTTT.